One and the same sample provided the 18 T cell receptor beta chains below, sequenced in a study of blood T cell repertoires in COVID-19. Method: immunoSEQ multiplex PCR; TCRdb's copy keeps in-frame clones and lacks some. The table shows 200,000 to 300,000 clones, with 80% to 95% occurring only once. Sequenced: peripheral blood. The receptors were sampled from a man aged 30 to 45 with COVID-19, enrolled during active disease.

This clone was seen only once. The chain uses TRBV5-5 and TRBJ2-7; no clear D gene. Trimming stripped 0 bases from V and 0 bases from J, with 10 bases between. The CDR3 extends over 15 amino acids. Germline CDR1 is SGHKS and CDR2 is YYEKEE (reference sequence). The CDR3 sequence: CASSLGSDFSYEQYF. In DNA, the CDR3 is TGTGCCAGCAGCTTGGGTTCCGACTTCTCCTACGAGCAGTACTTC. Complete variable domain (other parts from reference TRBV5-5 and TRBJ2-7): DAGVTQSPTHLIKTRGQQVTLRCSPISGHKSVSWYQQVLGQGPQFIFQYYEKEERGRGNFPDRFSARQFPNYSSELNVNALLLGDSALYLCASSLGSDFSYEQYFGPGTRLTVT.

The genes are TRBV11-2 and TRBJ2-3; 14 bases map to TRBD2. Germline-derived CDR1 and CDR2 are SGHAT and FQNNGV. V shed 0 bases and J 2 bases; nucleotides not matched to a gene: 4. This CDR3 has 18 amino acids. The CDR3, as DNA: TGTGCCAGCAGCTTAGATCCGACTAGCGGGGGGGTCACAGATACGCAGTATTTT. Translation: CASSLDPTSGGVTDTQYF.

The chain is built from TRBV15 and TRBJ1-6; D gene uncertain. Germline CDR1 LNHNV, CDR2 YYDKDF (reference sequence). CDR3 length equals 14 residues. Trimming cost V 0 bases and J 7 bases, with 7 bases left between them. CDR3: CATSRDRGNSPLHF. CDR3 DNA: TGTGCCACCAGCAGAGATAGAGGAAATTCACCCCTCCACTTT.

The rearrangement uses TRBV19 and TRBJ2-3; a possible D gene is TRBD2 (6 bases). Trimming shortened V by 3 bases and J by 6 bases, and 19 bases separated the two germline ends. Looked up from germline, CDR1 is LNHDA and CDR2 is SQIVND (reference sequence). CDR3 length: 16 residues. CDR3 loop: CASSMEGPPGRDTQYF. CDR3 coding DNA: TGTGCCAGTAGTATGGAGGGCCCCCCGGGACGGGATACGCAGTATTTT. Looking up the rest from reference TRBV19 and TRBJ2-3 gives the full variable domain: DGGITQSPKYLFRKEGQNVTLSCEQNLNHDAMYWYRQDPGQGLRLIYYSQIVNDFQKGDIAEGYSVSREKKESFPLTVTSAQKNPTAFYLCASSMEGPPGRDTQYFGPGTRLTVL.

The genes are TRBV5-1 and TRBJ2-7, with a tentative D call TRBD2 (6 bases). The CDR3 loop spans 12 amino acids. Trimming stripped 7 bases from V and 0 bases from J, with 8 bases between. Per the germline V gene, CDR1 is SGHRS and CDR2 is YFSETQ. The CDR3 reads CASAGSSYEQYF. The CDR3 nucleotides read TGCGCCAGCGCGGGGAGCTCCTACGAGCAGTACTTC.

This clone showed up just once. The rearrangement joins TRBV29-1 to TRBJ1-1; 7 bases line up with TRBD1. Germline V gene data show CDR1 as SQVTM and CDR2 as ANQGSEA. The junction had 5 bases not matched to a gene; V was cut back by 6 bases and J by 1 base. The CDR3 consists of 13 residues. The CDR3 is CSVRGQQNTEAFF. The DNA for the CDR3 is TGCAGCGTGCGGGGACAGCAGAACACTGAAGCTTTCTTT.

This chain connects TRBV5-6 to TRBJ2-1; 11 bases fit TRBD2. CDR3 length: 15 residues. V lost 3 bases and J lost 2; bases outside the gene matches: 1. The germline V gene encodes CDR1 SGHDT and CDR2 YYEEEE. CDR3 sequence: CASSWGLAAYNEQFF. CDR3 bases: TGTGCCAGCAGCTGGGGACTAGCGGCCTACAATGAGCAGTTCTTC.

V is TRBV10-3 and J is TRBJ1-2, with a tentative D call TRBD1 (5 bases). Per germline, CDR1 ENHRY and CDR2 SYGVKD. CDR3 length equals 13 residues. CDR3 sequence reads: CAIGGTANYGYTF. CDR3 DNA: TGTGCGATCGGGGGGACGGCTAACTATGGCTACACCTTC.

The chain is built from TRBV9 and TRBJ2-3, with 9 bases lining up with TRBD1. CDR1 SGDLS and CDR2 YYNGEE come from the germline V gene. Trimming cost V 7 bases and J 9 bases; bases outside gene matches: 12. The CDR3 spans 14 residues. The CDR3, as DNA: TGTGCCAGCGCAGGGGGGGGACAGGGCTCAACGCAGTATTTT. Amino acids: CASAGGGQGSTQYF.

This chain connects TRBV4-1 to TRBJ2-1; the D gene is possibly TRBD1 (5 bases). This CDR3 is built from 12 residues. The V and J ends lost 0 bases and 12 bases respectively, with 9 bases between them. The germline V gene has CDR1 MGHRA and CDR2 YSYEKL. CDR3 sequence: CASSQDRQGQFF. The CDR3 DNA reads as TGCGCCAGCAGCCAAGATCGGCAGGGGCAGTTCTTC.

The V gene is TRBV6-5, the J gene TRBJ1-2, with D maybe TRBD1 (5 bases). V was shortened by 6 bases and J by 2 bases, with 13 bases between the two germline ends. Germline-derived CDR1 and CDR2 are MNHEY and SVGAGI. This CDR3 has 14 amino acids. For the CDR3, the DNA is TGTGCCAGCAGCGTATCACAGGCAAACTATGGCTACACCTTC. Protein sequence: CASSVSQANYGYTF.

V is TRBV5-1 and J is TRBJ1-6; 7 bases fit TRBD1. This CDR3 has 16 amino acids. V was pared by 5 bases and J by 5 bases, with 10 bases of the junction left unmatched. Germline values: CDR1 SGHRS, CDR2 YFSETQ. The DNA for the CDR3 is TGCGCCAGCAGTCTTCAGGGGGGAGGCAATAATTCACCCCTCCACTTT. Its protein product is CASSLQGGGNNSPLHF.

The chain links TRBV5-1 to TRBJ2-5, with 7 bases fitting TRBD2. This CDR3 has 17 amino acids. Germline values: CDR1 SGHRS, CDR2 YFSETQ. Losses at the gene ends were 0 bases for V and 2 bases for J; bases not matched to a gene: 10. Written as DNA, the CDR3 is TGCGCCAGCAGCTTGGAACCGGGCGGGGGATCTCAAGAGACCCAGTACTTC. The encoded protein is CASSLEPGGGSQETQYF.

The chain joins TRBV2 to TRBJ1-5; D uncertain. Germline assignment: CDR1 SNHLY and CDR2 FYNNEI. The CDR3 is made up of 15 amino acids. The V end was cut by 0 bases, the J end by 2 bases, with 8 bases between. CDR3 sequence reads: CASSEASPGNQPQHF. The CDR3 coding sequence is TGTGCCAGCAGTGAAGCAAGCCCTGGCAATCAGCCCCAGCATTTT.

This clone was observed a handful of times. The chain combines TRBV3-1 (or the pseudogene TRBV3-2) with TRBJ1-2; D possibly corresponds to TRBD1 (6 bases). Trimming took off 2 bases at V and 8 bases at J, with 15 bases between the two ends. Germline loops: CDR1 LGHDT, CDR2 YNNKEL (reference sequence). CDR3 length: 14 residues. The CDR3 reads CASSQMDRPGGYTF. The CDR3 nucleotides are TGTGCCAGCAGCCAAATGGACAGACCGGGAGGCTACACCTTC.

The chain has TRBV19 and TRBJ1-2; D ambiguous. CDR3 size: 15 residues. V was pared by 0 bases and J by 4 bases, with 12 bases between. CDR1 is LNHDA, CDR2 SQIVND, per germline (reference sequence). This CDR3 reads CASSIDAPNFYGYTF. The DNA of the CDR3 is TGTGCCAGTAGTATAGACGCACCCAACTTCTATGGCTACACCTTC.

This chain uses TRBV5-1 with TRBJ2-7, with unresolved D. The germline V gene encodes CDR1 SGHRS and CDR2 YFSETQ. V was clipped by 0 bases and J by 2 bases, with 9 bases between them. The CDR3 consists of 14 residues. This CDR3 reads CASSLASVAYEQYF. The CDR3 region has the DNA TGCGCCAGCAGCTTGGCGTCGGTGGCCTACGAGCAGTACTTC.

V is TRBV5-4 and J is TRBJ2-1; D remains unclear. Germline CDR1 is SGHNT and CDR2 is YYREEE (reference sequence). V dropped 5 bases and J dropped 8 bases, with 11 bases sitting between them. The CDR3 totals 12 residues. CDR3 in amino acids: CASSSRSDEQFF. CDR3 nucleotide sequence: TGTGCCAGCAGTTCGCGGTCCGATGAGCAGTTCTTC.